This T cell receptor (beta chain) was captured in a study of control samples from healthy donors and cancer patients (dated by TCRdb to the early 2020s). The library was made by the immunoSEQ multiplex PCR assay. This is the immuneACCESS table as TCRdb keeps it, with only in-frame sequences that have V and J called. A part of the clones is gone; compared with another copy, unresolved V genes explain less than half, and the rest is unexplained. The sample contains about 130,000 clones, approximately 90% of them found a single time. The top ten clones comprise approximately 9% of the sample. According to the germline V gene, CDR1 reads SGHRS and CDR2 reads YFSETQ. V lost 4 bases and J lost 0 bases, and the count of bases not matched to a germline gene is 4. Inclusive of the bounding cysteine and phenylalanine, the CDR3 is 16 residues long. Here the CDR3 DNA is all that survives: 48 bases in frame from base 1.

Worth noting for this clone: Its binding antigen is unknown. No much larger clone is present one base from it, and per-base qualities are unavailable.

The source is a man younger than 35 in good health. The sample comprised blood. The chain is made from TRBV5-1 and TRBJ1-1; 12 bases in the middle match TRBD1. The DNA reads TGCGCCAGCAGCAGCGGGACAGGGGGCCTGAACACTGAAGCTTTCTTT. This yields the protein CASSSGTGGLNTEAFF.